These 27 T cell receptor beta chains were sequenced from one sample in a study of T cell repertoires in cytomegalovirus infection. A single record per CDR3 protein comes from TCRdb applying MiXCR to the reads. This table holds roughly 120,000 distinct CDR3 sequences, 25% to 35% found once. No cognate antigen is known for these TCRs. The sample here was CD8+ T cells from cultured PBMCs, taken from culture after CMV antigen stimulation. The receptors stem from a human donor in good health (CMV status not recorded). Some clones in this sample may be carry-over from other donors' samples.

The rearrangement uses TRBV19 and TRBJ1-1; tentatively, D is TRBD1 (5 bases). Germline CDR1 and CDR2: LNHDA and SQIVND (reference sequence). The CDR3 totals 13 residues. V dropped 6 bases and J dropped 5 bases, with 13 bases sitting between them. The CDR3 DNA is TGTGCCAGTAGGACCAGGGCGGTAACTGAAGCTTTCTTT. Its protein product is CASRTRAVTEAFF.

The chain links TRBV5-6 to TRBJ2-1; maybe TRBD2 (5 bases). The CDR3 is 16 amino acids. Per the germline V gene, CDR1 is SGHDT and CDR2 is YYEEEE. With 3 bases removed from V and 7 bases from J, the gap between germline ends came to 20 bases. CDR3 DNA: TGTGCCAGCAGCTGGCGGGTCCCAAAAGGTTTGAATGAGCAGTTCTTC. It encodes CASSWRVPKGLNEQFF.

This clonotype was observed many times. The CDR3 nucleotides read TGTGCCATCAGTGAGTCGATGGCGGGAGGGTACAATGAGCAGTTCTTC. It encodes CAISESMAGGYNEQFF. The chain has TRBV10-3 and TRBJ2-1, with 9 bases that match TRBD2. CDR1 and CDR2 from the germline V gene are ENHRY and SYGVKD. The trim removed 0 bases at V and 4 bases at J, leaving 4 bases unmatched. This CDR3 is built from 16 residues.

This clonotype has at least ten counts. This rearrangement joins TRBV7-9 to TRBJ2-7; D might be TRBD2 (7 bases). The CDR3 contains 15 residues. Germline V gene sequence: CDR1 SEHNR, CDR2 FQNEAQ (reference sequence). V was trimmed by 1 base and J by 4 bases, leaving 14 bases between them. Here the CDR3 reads CASSLEGGNPYEQYF. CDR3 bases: TGTGCCAGCAGCTTAGAGGGGGGGAACCCTTACGAGCAGTACTTC. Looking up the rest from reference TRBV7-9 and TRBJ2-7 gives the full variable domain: DTGVSQNPRHKITKRGQNVTFRCDPISEHNRLYWYRQTLGQGPEFLTYFQNEAQLEKSRLLSDRFSAERPKGSFSTLEIQRTEQGDSAMYLCASSLEGGNPYEQYFGPGTRLTVT.

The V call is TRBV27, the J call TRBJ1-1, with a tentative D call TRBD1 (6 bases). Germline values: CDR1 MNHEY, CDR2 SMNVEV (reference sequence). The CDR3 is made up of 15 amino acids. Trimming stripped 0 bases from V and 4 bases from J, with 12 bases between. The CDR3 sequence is CASSLSGGAGTEAFF. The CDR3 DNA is TGTGCCAGCAGTTTATCTGGGGGCGCGGGCACTGAAGCTTTCTTT.

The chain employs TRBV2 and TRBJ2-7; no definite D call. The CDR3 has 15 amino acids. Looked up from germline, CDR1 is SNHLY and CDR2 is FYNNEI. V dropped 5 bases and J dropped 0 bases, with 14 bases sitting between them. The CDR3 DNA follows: TGTGCCAGCAGTAACCCCGCGCACAACTCCTACGAGCAGTACTTC. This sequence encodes CASSNPAHNSYEQYF.

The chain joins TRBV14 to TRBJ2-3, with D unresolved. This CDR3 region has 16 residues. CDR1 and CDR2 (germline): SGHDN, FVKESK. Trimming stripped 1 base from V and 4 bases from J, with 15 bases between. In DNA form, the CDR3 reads TGTGCCAGCAGCCAAGCGAGCCCCGCTTGGGCAGATACGCAGTATTTT. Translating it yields CASSQASPAWADTQYF.

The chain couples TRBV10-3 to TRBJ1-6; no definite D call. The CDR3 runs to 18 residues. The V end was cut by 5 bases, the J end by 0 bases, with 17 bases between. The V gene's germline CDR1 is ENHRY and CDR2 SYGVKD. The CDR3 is CAISYDGSESSYNSPLHF. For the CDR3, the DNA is TGTGCCATCAGTTATGACGGTTCCGAAAGCTCCTATAATTCACCCCTCCACTTT.

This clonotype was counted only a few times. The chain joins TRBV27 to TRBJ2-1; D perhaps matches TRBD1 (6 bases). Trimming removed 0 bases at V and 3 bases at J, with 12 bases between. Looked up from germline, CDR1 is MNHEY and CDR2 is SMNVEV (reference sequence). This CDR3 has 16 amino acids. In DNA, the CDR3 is TGTGCCAGCAGTTTATCAGCAGGGGCCAGCTACAATGAGCAGTTCTTC. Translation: CASSLSAGASYNEQFF.

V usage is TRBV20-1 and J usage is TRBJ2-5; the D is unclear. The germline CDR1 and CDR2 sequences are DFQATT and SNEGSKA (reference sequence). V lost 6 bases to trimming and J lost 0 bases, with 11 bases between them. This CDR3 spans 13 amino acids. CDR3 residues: CSAAPPYQETQYF. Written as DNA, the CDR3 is TGCAGTGCCGCCCCACCGTACCAAGAGACCCAGTACTTC.

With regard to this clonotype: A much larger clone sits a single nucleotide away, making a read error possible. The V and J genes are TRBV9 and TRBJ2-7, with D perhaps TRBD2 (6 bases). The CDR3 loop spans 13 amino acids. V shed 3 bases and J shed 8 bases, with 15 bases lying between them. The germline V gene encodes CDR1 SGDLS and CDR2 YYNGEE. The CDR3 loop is CASSAGVSTKQYF. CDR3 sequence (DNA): TGTGCCAGCAGCGCGGGGGTGAGTACCAAGCAGTACTTC.

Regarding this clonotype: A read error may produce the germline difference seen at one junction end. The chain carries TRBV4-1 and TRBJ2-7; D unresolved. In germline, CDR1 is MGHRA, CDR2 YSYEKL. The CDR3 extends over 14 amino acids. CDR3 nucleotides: TGCGCCAGCAGCCAAAAGATTAGCTCCTACAAGCAGTACTTC. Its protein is CASSQKISSYKQYF.

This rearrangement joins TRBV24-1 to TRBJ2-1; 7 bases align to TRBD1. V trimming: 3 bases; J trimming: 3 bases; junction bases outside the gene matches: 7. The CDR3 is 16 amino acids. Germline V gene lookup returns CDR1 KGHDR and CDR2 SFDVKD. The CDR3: CATSDPGTVGYNEQFF. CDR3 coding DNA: TGTGCCACCAGTGATCCCGGGACAGTGGGCTACAATGAGCAGTTCTTC.

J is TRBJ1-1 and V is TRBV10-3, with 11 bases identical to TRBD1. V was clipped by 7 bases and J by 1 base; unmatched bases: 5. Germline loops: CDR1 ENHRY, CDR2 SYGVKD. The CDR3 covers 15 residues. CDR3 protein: CAITRTGGENTEAFF. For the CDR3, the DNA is TGTGCCATCACCCGGACAGGGGGCGAGAACACTGAAGCTTTCTTT.

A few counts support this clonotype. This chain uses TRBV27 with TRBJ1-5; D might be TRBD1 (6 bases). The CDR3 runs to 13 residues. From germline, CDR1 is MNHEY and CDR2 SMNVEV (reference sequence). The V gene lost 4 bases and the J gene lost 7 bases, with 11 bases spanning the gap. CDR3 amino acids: CASSWGAEQPQHF. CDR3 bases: TGTGCCAGCAGTTGGGGGGCTGAACAGCCCCAGCATTTT.

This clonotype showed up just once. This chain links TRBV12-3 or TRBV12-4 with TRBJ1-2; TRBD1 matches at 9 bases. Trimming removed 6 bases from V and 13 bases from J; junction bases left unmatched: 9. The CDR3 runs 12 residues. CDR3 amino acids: CASSPGTGSGTF. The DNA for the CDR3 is TGTGCCAGCAGCCCGGGGACAGGGAGCGGCACCTTC.

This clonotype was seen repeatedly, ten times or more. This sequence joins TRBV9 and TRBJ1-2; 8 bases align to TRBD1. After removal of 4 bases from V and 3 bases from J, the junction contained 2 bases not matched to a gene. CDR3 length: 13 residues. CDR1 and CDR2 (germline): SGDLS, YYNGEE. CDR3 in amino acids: CASSQGQDYGYTF. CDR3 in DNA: TGTGCCAGCAGCCAGGGACAGGACTATGGCTACACCTTC. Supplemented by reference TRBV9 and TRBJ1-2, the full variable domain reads DSGVTQTPKHLITATGQRVTLRCSPRSGDLSVYWYQQSLDQGLQFLIQYYNGEERAKGNILERFSAQQFPDLHSELNLSSLELGDSALYFCASSQGQDYGYTFGSGTRLTVV.

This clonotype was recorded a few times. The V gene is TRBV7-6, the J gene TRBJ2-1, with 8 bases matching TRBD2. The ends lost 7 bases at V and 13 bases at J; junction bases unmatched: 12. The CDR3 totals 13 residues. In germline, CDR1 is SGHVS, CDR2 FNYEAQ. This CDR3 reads CASTWVAGGPQFF. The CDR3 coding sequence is TGTGCCAGCACTTGGGTGGCGGGGGGCCCTCAGTTCTTC.

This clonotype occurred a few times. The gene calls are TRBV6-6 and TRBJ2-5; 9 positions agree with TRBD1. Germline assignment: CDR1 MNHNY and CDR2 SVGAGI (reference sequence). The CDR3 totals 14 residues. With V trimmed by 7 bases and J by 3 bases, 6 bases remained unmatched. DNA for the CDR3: TGTGCCAGCACCCCGGGGGACAGGGAAGAGACCCAGTACTTC. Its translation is CASTPGDREETQYF.

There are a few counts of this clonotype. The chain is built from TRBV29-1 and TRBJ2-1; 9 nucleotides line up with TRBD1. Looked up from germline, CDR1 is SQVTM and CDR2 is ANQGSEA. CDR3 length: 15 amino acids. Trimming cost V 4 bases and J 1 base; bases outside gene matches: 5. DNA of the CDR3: TGCAGCGTTGCCGGGACAGGGCTGTCCTACAATGAGCAGTTCTTC. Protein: CSVAGTGLSYNEQFF.

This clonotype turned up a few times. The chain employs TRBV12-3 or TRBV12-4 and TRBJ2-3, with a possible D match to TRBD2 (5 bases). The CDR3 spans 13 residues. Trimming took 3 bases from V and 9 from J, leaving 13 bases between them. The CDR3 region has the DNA TGTGCCAGCAGTTTGTCCAGACTAAAGACGCAGTATTTT. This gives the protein CASSLSRLKTQYF.

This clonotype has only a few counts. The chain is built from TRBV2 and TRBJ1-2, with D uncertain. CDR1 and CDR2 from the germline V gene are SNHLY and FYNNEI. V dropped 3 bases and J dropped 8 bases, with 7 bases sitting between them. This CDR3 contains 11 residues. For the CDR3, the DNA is TGTGCCAGCAGTGACAATCGCGGCTACACCTTC. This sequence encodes CASSDNRGYTF.

CDR3 DNA: TGCGCCAGCAGCTTGTCGGTAGCTGGCACCGGGGAGCTGTTTTTT. Residues: CASSLSVAGTGELFF. The genes are TRBV5-1 and TRBJ2-2; no definite D call. The germline V gene has CDR1 SGHRS and CDR2 YFSETQ. V dropped 1 base and J dropped 4 bases, with 11 bases sitting between them. This CDR3 comprises 15 residues.

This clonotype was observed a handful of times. CDR3 sequence (DNA): TGTGCCAGCAGTTTAGTAGGACTGGGCAGAAGGGACGAGCAGTACTTC. This sequence encodes CASSLVGLGRRDEQYF. V usage is TRBV27 and J usage is TRBJ2-7, with a weak D call TRBD2 (5 bases). The CDR3 extends over 16 amino acids. Trimming stripped 2 bases from V and 5 bases from J, with 19 bases between. Per the germline V gene, CDR1 is MNHEY and CDR2 is SMNVEV (reference sequence).

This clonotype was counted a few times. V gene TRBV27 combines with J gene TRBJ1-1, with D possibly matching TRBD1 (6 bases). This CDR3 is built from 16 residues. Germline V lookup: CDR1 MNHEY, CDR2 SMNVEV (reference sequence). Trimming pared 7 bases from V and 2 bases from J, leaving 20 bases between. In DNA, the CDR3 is TGTGCCAGCACCACCCGGGCAGGGGCCAGAAACACTGAAGCTTTCTTT. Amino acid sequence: CASTTRAGARNTEAFF.

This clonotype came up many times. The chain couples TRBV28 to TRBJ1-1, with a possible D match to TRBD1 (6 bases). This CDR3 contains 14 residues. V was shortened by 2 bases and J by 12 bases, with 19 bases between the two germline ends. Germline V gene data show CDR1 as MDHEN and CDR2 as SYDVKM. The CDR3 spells CASSLGPQPGETFF. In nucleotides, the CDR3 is TGTGCCAGCAGTTTAGGGCCTCAACCAGGGGAGACTTTCTTT.

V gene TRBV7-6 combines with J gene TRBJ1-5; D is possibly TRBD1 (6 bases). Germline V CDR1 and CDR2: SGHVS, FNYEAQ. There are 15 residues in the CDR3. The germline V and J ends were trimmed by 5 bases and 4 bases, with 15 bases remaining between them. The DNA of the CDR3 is TGTGCCAGCAGCCCGGGGCCCACAGGGAATCAGCCCCAGCATTTT. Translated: CASSPGPTGNQPQHF.